This entry lists 30 T cell receptor beta chains sequenced from one sample in a study of blood T cell repertoires in COVID-19. Data came from immunoSEQ multiplex PCR; TCRdb stores just in-frame clones and leaves some out. The table has approximately 130,000 clones, 60% to 85% seen once. The sample consisted of peripheral blood. The source is a man at least 80 years old with acute or convalescent COVID-19.

This clone was seen a few times. The chain combines TRBV5-4 with TRBJ1-6; possible D gene TRBD1, 5 bases. The ends were cut back, 5 bases at V and 6 bases at J, with 18 bases in the middle. Germline CDR1 and CDR2: SGHNT and YYREEE (reference sequence). The CDR3 sequence is 16 residues long. DNA for the CDR3: TGTGCCAGCAGAAATGGGGACTCCAGACGTAATTCACCCCTCCACTTT. Protein: CASRNGDSRRNSPLHF.

J is TRBJ2-7 and V is TRBV10-3; D may be TRBD2 (6 bases). The germline V gene encodes CDR1 ENHRY and CDR2 SYGVKD. The CDR3 is 12 amino acids. Trimming took off 6 bases at V and 0 bases at J, with 6 bases between the two ends. In DNA, the CDR3 is TGTGCCATCAGCGGGAGCTCCTACGAGCAGTACTTC. Translated: CAISGSSYEQYF.

The V gene is TRBV7-3, the J gene TRBJ2-3, with TRBD2 identical over 9 bases. After removal of 5 bases from V and 6 bases from J, the junction contained 12 bases not matched to a gene. There are 16 residues in the CDR3. Germline V gives CDR1 SGHTA, CDR2 FQGTGA. CDR3 sequence (DNA): TGTGCCAGCAGCCCCAGAGAAGCGGGGGGTCTGGATACGCAGTATTTT. Translation gives CASSPREAGGLDTQYF.

The V gene is TRBV5-8, the J gene TRBJ1-1; no firm D call. This CDR3 spans 12 amino acids. V lost 0 bases and J 5 bases, leaving 5 bases between the germline ends. Germline CDR1 reads SGHTS; CDR2 reads YDEGEE. The CDR3 reads CASSLVRTEAFF. CDR3 DNA sequence: TGTGCCAGCAGCTTGGTCAGGACTGAAGCTTTCTTT.

This chain joins TRBV4-1 and TRBJ2-1; 9 bases fit TRBD1. In germline, CDR1 is MGHRA, CDR2 YSYEKL. V dropped 1 base and J dropped 3; count of bases not matched to a gene: 10. This CDR3 region has 18 residues. The CDR3 DNA follows: TGCGCCAGCAGCCAAGTTTGGTTGGACAGGGGCCTCTACAATGAGCAGTTCTTC. Translation gives CASSQVWLDRGLYNEQFF.

The gene calls are TRBV2 and TRBJ2-5; 9 bases line up with TRBD1. The CDR3 runs 14 residues. Germline assignment: CDR1 SNHLY and CDR2 FYNNEI. V shed 5 bases and J 5 bases; nucleotides not matched to a gene: 6. CDR3 amino acids: CASSPDRGLETQYF. In nucleotides, the CDR3 is TGTGCCAGCAGTCCTGACAGGGGGTTGGAGACCCAGTACTTC.

This clone was observed a few times. This chain joins TRBV19 and TRBJ2-6; D unclear. The germline V and J ends were trimmed by 3 bases and 5 bases, with 11 bases remaining between them. The CDR3 spans 15 residues. Germline V gene lookup returns CDR1 LNHDA and CDR2 SQIVND (reference sequence). CDR3: CASSISFLRANVLTF. The CDR3 DNA is TGTGCCAGTAGTATTTCGTTTTTAAGGGCCAACGTCCTGACTTTC.

The chain uses TRBV18 and TRBJ2-7; the D gene is possibly TRBD1 (5 bases). Germline values: CDR1 KGHSH, CDR2 LQKENI. This CDR3 spans 13 amino acids. With 3 bases removed from V and 7 bases from J, the gap between germline ends came to 13 bases. CDR3 coding DNA: TGTGCCAGCTCACCGACAGCTCAGGGAGAGCAGTACTTC. It is translated as CASSPTAQGEQYF.

V and J are TRBV5-6 and TRBJ2-2; no clear D gene. The CDR3 has 16 amino acids. The V end was cut by 1 base, the J end by 1 base, with 11 bases between. Germline CDR1 is SGHDT and CDR2 is YYEEEE. CDR3 DNA: TGTGCCAGCAGCTTGTCCTCGCGACAGAACACCGGGGAGCTGTTTTTT. The encoded protein is CASSLSSRQNTGELFF.

The chain combines TRBV19 with TRBJ2-1; 7 bases are a match to TRBD1. This CDR3 has 16 amino acids. Germline trimming cut 3 bases from V and 3 bases from J; bases unmatched to any gene: 8. Germline V gives CDR1 LNHDA, CDR2 SQIVND (reference sequence). Written as DNA, the CDR3 is TGTGCCAGTAGTATCGGACAGGTCGACGTCTACAATGAGCAGTTCTTC. It specifies CASSIGQVDVYNEQFF.

The chain employs TRBV25-1 and TRBJ2-7; TRBD1 matches at 7 bases. Looked up from germline, CDR1 is MGHDK and CDR2 is SYGVNS. This CDR3 has 13 amino acids. V shed 3 bases, J shed 6 bases, and the junction held 5 bases outside the gene matches. CDR3 bases: TGTGCCAGCAGTGACCGGGACAGCCGCGAGCAGTACTTC. Protein: CASSDRDSREQYF.

The chain is built from TRBV3-1 (or the pseudogene TRBV3-2) and TRBJ1-1; 9 bases map to TRBD1. Per the germline V gene, CDR1 is LGHDT and CDR2 is YNNKEL (reference sequence). The CDR3 loop spans 14 amino acids. V lost 7 bases, J lost 4 bases, and 7 bases stayed unmatched. The CDR3 here is CASIQTGGITEAFF. CDR3 DNA sequence: TGTGCCAGCATACAGACAGGGGGAATCACTGAAGCTTTCTTT.

The rearrangement uses TRBV5-6 and TRBJ2-5; 8 bases line up with TRBD1. CDR1 SGHDT and CDR2 YYEEEE come from the germline V gene. After removal of 4 bases from V and 3 bases from J, the junction contained 14 bases not matched to a gene. The CDR3 has 17 residues. The CDR3 coding sequence is TGTGCCAGCAGCCCCCCCCTTGGACAGGGTAGGAAAGAGACCCAGTACTTC. It yields the protein CASSPPLGQGRKETQYF.

The chain joins TRBV6-2 or TRBV6-3 to TRBJ2-7, with 9 bases identical to TRBD1. Germline V gene lookup returns CDR1 MNHEY and CDR2 SVGEGT. J lost 1 base, V lost 2 bases, and 6 bases had no gene match. The CDR3 is 16 amino acids. The CDR3 DNA sequence: TGTGCCAGCAGTTACCTGGGGACAGGGAGTTCCTACGAGCAGTACTTC. Translating it yields CASSYLGTGSSYEQYF.

The V call is TRBV7-2, the J call TRBJ1-2; D may be TRBD1 (6 bases). Trimming removed 0 bases at V and 4 bases at J, with 12 bases between. CDR3 length: 15 amino acids. Germline assignment: CDR1 SGHTA and CDR2 FQGNSA. In DNA, the CDR3 is TGTGCCAGCAGCTTAGCTACAGGGATGGGCTATGGCTACACCTTC. This encodes CASSLATGMGYGYTF.

The chain carries TRBV6-5 and TRBJ1-3; the D gene is possibly TRBD1 (5 bases). CDR3 length: 14 amino acids. The germline CDR1 and CDR2 sequences are MNHEY and SVGAGI. Trimming shortened V by 10 bases and J by 0 bases, and 13 bases separated the two germline ends. The CDR3 protein is CATLQASSGNTIYF. The CDR3 DNA reads as TGTGCCACCCTACAGGCTAGCTCTGGAAACACCATATATTTT.

This chain joins TRBV4-2 and TRBJ2-5; 8 nucleotides align to TRBD2. The CDR3 contains 16 residues. Germline trimming cut 4 bases from V and 1 base from J; bases unmatched to any gene: 8. The germline V gene has CDR1 LGHNA and CDR2 YNFKEQ. The CDR3 DNA reads as TGTGCCAGCAGCCTTGTTAGGGCGGGGGGCCAAGAGACCCAGTACTTC. Its translation: CASSLVRAGGQETQYF.

This chain connects TRBV19 to TRBJ1-4, with unresolved D. CDR3 size: 13 residues. The V and J ends lost 5 bases and 4 bases respectively, with 8 bases between them. Germline-derived CDR1 and CDR2 are LNHDA and SQIVND (reference sequence). The CDR3 protein is CASSSGLNEKLFF. In DNA form, the CDR3 reads TGTGCCAGTAGTTCCGGACTTAATGAAAAACTGTTTTTT.

The chain uses TRBV6-5 and TRBJ1-5, with D possibly matching TRBD1 (5 bases). V shed 4 bases and J shed 9 bases, with 13 bases lying between them. Germline V gene sequence: CDR1 MNHEY, CDR2 SVGAGI. The CDR3 has 13 residues. The CDR3 coding sequence is TGTGCCAGCAGTTTGGAAAGGGACTTGCCCCAGCATTTT. This translates into CASSLERDLPQHF.

The V and J genes are TRBV13 and TRBJ2-3; 10 bases match TRBD1. CDR3 size: 15 residues. Germline lookup yields CDR1 PRHDT and CDR2 FYEKMQ (reference sequence). V was clipped by 6 bases and J by 1 base; unmatched bases: 4. The CDR3 coding sequence is TGTGCCAGCAGGTACGGGACAGGGGGCACAGATACGCAGTATTTT. As protein: CASRYGTGGTDTQYF.

The chain links TRBV3-1 (or the pseudogene TRBV3-2) to TRBJ1-2, with no clear D. From germline, CDR1 is LGHDT and CDR2 YNNKEL (reference sequence). The CDR3 totals 12 residues. V lost 0 bases, J lost 8 bases, and 7 bases lay in between. As DNA, the CDR3 is TGTGCCAGCAGCCAAGATCGAGGGGGCTACACCTTC. Its protein product is CASSQDRGGYTF.

The genes are TRBV5-1 and TRBJ2-7, with D perhaps matching TRBD2 (6 bases). The CDR3 sequence is 14 residues long. The germline V and J ends were trimmed by 3 bases and 0 bases, with 10 bases remaining between them. Germline-derived CDR1 and CDR2 are SGHRS and YFSETQ. Here the CDR3 DNA reads TGCGCCAGCAGCTCGGAGGGGCCCTCCTACGAGCAGTACTTC. It specifies CASSSEGPSYEQYF.

The chain has TRBV19 and TRBJ2-7; D remains unclear. CDR1 and CDR2 from the germline V gene are LNHDA and SQIVND (reference sequence). The CDR3 has 13 amino acids. Trimming cost V 3 bases and J 0 bases, with 6 bases left between them. CDR3 residues: CASSIASSYEQYF. CDR3 coding DNA: TGTGCCAGTAGTATTGCGAGCTCCTACGAGCAGTACTTC.

This clone came up once. The chain combines TRBV6-5 with TRBJ2-5, with D unclear. The CDR3 is 11 amino acids. Trimming removed 6 bases at V and 4 bases at J, with 6 bases between. In germline, CDR1 is MNHEY, CDR2 SVGAGI. The CDR3 sequence is CASRVLETQYF. The CDR3, as DNA: TGTGCCAGCAGGGTACTAGAGACCCAGTACTTC.

There are a few counts of this clone. The chain employs TRBV5-6 and TRBJ1-1; D ambiguous. The germline V gene has CDR1 SGHDT and CDR2 YYEEEE. The CDR3 loop spans 17 amino acids. The V end was cut by 4 bases, the J end by 2 bases, with 21 bases between. The CDR3 bases are TGTGCCAGCAGCCCCGGAGCTTTGCTATCGGGAAACACTGAAGCTTTCTTT. Translation gives CASSPGALLSGNTEAFF.

This clone was seen just once. The gene calls are TRBV3-1 (or the pseudogene TRBV3-2) and TRBJ1-1, with D perhaps TRBD1 (5 bases). The CDR3 is 14 amino acids. Germline loops: CDR1 LGHDT, CDR2 YNNKEL (reference sequence). V lost 4 bases and J 10 bases, leaving 19 bases between the germline ends. CDR3 sequence (DNA): TGTGCCAGCAGCCCTGGGGCGGGGGGGTTTGTAGCTTTCTTT. Translating gives CASSPGAGGFVAFF.

The chain recombines TRBV19 with TRBJ2-3; 12 nucleotides align to TRBD2. Germline lookup yields CDR1 LNHDA and CDR2 SQIVND (reference sequence). The ends lost 5 bases at V and 4 bases at J; junction bases unmatched: 7. This CDR3 comprises 16 residues. The CDR3 is CASSRTSGGRADTQYF. The DNA of the CDR3 is TGTGCCAGTAGTCGCACTAGCGGGGGGCGGGCAGATACGCAGTATTTT.

CDR3 amino acids: CASSQERLLYNSPLHF. The CDR3, as DNA: TGTGCCAGCAGCCAAGAGAGGCTGCTATATAATTCACCCCTCCACTTT. This rearrangement joins TRBV3-1 (or the pseudogene TRBV3-2) to TRBJ1-6; D is undetermined. The ends were cut back, 0 bases at V and 4 bases at J, with 10 bases in the middle. Germline loops: CDR1 LGHDT, CDR2 YNNKEL (reference sequence). The CDR3 spans 16 residues.

This chain links TRBV29-1 with TRBJ2-3; D possibly corresponds to TRBD2 (7 bases). Germline V gene sequence: CDR1 SQVTM, CDR2 ANQGSEA. Between the trimmed V and J ends, which lost 5 bases and 5 bases, there was a span of 14 bases. The CDR3 runs to 13 residues. The CDR3 DNA sequence: TGCAGCGTTCTAGAGGGGGGGCTAGATACGCAGTATTTT. Translation: CSVLEGGLDTQYF.

The J gene is TRBJ2-3, the V gene TRBV4-3; 9 nucleotides agree with TRBD2. Per germline, CDR1 LGHNA and CDR2 YSLEER. The trim removed 4 bases at V and 4 bases at J, leaving 3 bases unmatched. CDR3 size: 14 residues. CDR3: CASSRGLAADTQYF. The CDR3 coding sequence is TGCGCCAGCAGCCGGGGACTAGCCGCAGATACGCAGTATTTT.